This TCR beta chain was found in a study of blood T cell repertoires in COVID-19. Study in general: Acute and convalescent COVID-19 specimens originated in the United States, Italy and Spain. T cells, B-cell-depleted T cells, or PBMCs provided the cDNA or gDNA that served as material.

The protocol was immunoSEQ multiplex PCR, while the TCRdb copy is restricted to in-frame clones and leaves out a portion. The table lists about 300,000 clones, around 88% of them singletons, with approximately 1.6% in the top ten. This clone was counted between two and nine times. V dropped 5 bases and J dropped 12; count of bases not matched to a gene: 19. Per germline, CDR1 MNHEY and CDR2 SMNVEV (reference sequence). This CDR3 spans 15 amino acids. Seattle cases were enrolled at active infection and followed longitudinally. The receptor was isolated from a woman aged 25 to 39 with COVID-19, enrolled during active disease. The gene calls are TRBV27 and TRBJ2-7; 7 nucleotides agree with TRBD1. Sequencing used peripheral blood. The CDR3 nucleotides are TGTGCCAGCAGTCCCAGCCTTCTGGAAGGGGGCACGGGGTACTTC. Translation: CASSPSLLEGGTGYF.